The TCR beta chain described here comes from a study of HIV-infected patients and healthy controls. All unsorted peripheral T cells were captured because whole blood was used without fractionation. Ten uninfected healthy donors were sampled as controls, several sampled twice about 14 weeks apart. Overall study findings and caveats: Compared with controls, mean Gini indices were significantly raised in HIV-infected repertoires, possibly indicating oligoclonality. Slight age and sex differences between study cohorts did not explain the diversity differences. Healthy controls carried many MAIT alpha-chain CDR3s, while HIV+ repertoires had few.

This CDR3 is 14 amino acids long. Deletions cut 5 bases from V and 5 bases from J, with 15 bases between. Germline V gene data show CDR1 as SGHVS and CDR2 as FQNEAQ. This clonotype was observed at least ten times. Its antigen is not known. Around 450 ng RNA was reverse transcribed with alpha and beta constant-region primers. Using multiplexing indices, alpha and beta chain libraries were generated apart by chain-specific third strand synthesis. TCRdb used MiXCR to reprocess the 5' RACE reads, holding one entry per CDR3 protein. Among tens of thousands of distinct CDR3 sequences listed, 7.5% to 10% were seen once.

The specimen was blood. The V gene is TRBV7-8, the J gene TRBJ1-1; D possibly corresponds to TRBD1 (6 bases). This receptor was obtained from an adult in good health. In DNA form, the CDR3 reads TGTGCCAGCAGCGCCGGACAGATGCATACTGAAGCTTTCTTT. This sequence encodes CASSAGQMHTEAFF.